These 7 T cell receptor beta chains were all obtained from the same sample, sequenced in a study of Ad26.COV2.S vaccination and SARS-CoV-2 variants. Clones were read by immunoSEQ multiplex PCR, and TCRdb kept only the in-frame ones, dropping some. The data contain 510,000 or so clones, 70% to 90% of them seen just once; the ten biggest clones take up around 13%. Treatment denoted: roughly 20 received Ad26.COV2.S at low or high dose, single or two shots; about five received placebo; per-sample allocation not given. Sampling was done on day 63 after the first vaccine or placebo injection. This specimen was peripheral blood, taken in a trial of Ad26.COV2.S vaccine versus placebo. All receptors derive from a person between 18 and 65 years old who received the Ad26.COV2.S COVID-19 vaccine or a placebo.

In this sample, this clone turned up a few times. In DNA, the CDR3 is TGTGCCTGGAGTTTTAGGGAGGATGACCCCTTTGGCTACACCTTC. It yields the protein CAWSFREDDPFGYTF. This chain joins TRBV30 and TRBJ1-2; D unresolved. The V gene lost 2 bases and the J gene lost 7 bases, with 20 bases spanning the gap. The CDR3 runs to 15 residues. Per germline, CDR1 GTSNPN and CDR2 SVGIG (reference sequence).

The J gene is TRBJ2-7, the V gene TRBV10-3; a possible D gene is TRBD1 (6 bases). The germline gives CDR1 ENHRY, CDR2 SYGVKD. V was shortened by 11 bases and J by 0 bases, with 17 bases between the two germline ends. This CDR3 has 14 amino acids. The CDR3 nucleotides read TGTGCCGTTTCTTGGACAGAAAGCTCCTACGAGCAGTACTTC. It codes for CAVSWTESSYEQYF.

This chain links TRBV14 with TRBJ1-6, with unresolved D. Deletions cut 6 bases from V and 7 bases from J, with 10 bases between. In germline, CDR1 is SGHDN, CDR2 FVKESK. CDR3 length equals 13 residues. The CDR3 here is CASRVVDNSPLHF. CDR3 DNA: TGTGCCAGCAGAGTGGTGGACAATTCACCCCTCCACTTT.

The chain carries TRBV7-2 and TRBJ2-2; no clear D. Germline assignment: CDR1 SGHTA and CDR2 FQGNSA. The CDR3 runs to 17 residues. Trimming stripped 1 base from V and 5 bases from J, with 17 bases between. CDR3 in DNA: TGTGCCAGCAGCTTAGAGGGCCGGTCGACAAGAACCGGGGAGCTGTTTTTT. Encoded protein: CASSLEGRSTRTGELFF.

This clone has just one count. V gene TRBV18 combines with J gene TRBJ2-1; 7 bases agree with TRBD2. The CDR3 has 15 residues. Germline V lookup: CDR1 KGHSH, CDR2 LQKENI. Unmatched junction bases numbered 5, after V lost 2 bases and J lost 4 bases. CDR3 in amino acids: CASSPRASGYNEQFF. In DNA form, the CDR3 reads TGTGCCAGCTCACCAAGGGCTAGCGGATACAATGAGCAGTTCTTC.

The V call is TRBV28, the J call TRBJ1-1, with D possibly being TRBD1 (5 bases). This CDR3 has 12 residues. Trimming took 5 bases from V and 7 from J, leaving 11 bases between them. The germline V gene encodes CDR1 MDHEN and CDR2 SYDVKM. The CDR3, as DNA: TGTGCCAGCAGTCGGGACTGGGGTGAAGCTTTCTTT. Translating it yields CASSRDWGEAFF.

This sequence joins TRBV5-4 and TRBJ2-3; possibly TRBD1 for D (6 bases). Looked up from germline, CDR1 is SGHNT and CDR2 is YYREEE (reference sequence). Trimming left V 0 bases short and J 0 bases short, with 11 bases between. The CDR3 extends over 16 amino acids. In DNA, the CDR3 is TGTGCCAGCAGCTTGGGGGGGCCGGGCAGCACAGATACGCAGTATTTT. Its protein is CASSLGGPGSTDTQYF.